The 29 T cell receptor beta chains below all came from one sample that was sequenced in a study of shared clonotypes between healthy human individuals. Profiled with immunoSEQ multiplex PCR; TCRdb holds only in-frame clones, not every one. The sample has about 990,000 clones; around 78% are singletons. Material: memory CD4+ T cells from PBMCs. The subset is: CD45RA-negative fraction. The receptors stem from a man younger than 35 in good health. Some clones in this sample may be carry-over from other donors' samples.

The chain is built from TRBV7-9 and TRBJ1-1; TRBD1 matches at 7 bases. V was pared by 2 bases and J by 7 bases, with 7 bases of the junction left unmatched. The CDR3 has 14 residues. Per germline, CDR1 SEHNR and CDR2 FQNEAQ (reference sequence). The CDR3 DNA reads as TGTGCCAGCAGCTTAAATCAGGGGGTGGTTGAAGCTTTCTTT. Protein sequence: CASSLNQGVVEAFF.

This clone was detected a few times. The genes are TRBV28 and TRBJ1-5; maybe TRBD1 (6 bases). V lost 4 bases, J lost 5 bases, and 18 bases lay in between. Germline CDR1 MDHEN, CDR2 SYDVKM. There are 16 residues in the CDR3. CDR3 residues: CASSSPGAAKYQPQHF. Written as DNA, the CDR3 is TGTGCCAGCAGTTCCCCAGGGGCTGCGAAATATCAGCCCCAGCATTTT.

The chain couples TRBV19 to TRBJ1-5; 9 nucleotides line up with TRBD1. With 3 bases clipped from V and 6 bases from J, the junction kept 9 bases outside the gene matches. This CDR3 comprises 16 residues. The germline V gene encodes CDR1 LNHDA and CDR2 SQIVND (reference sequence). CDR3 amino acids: CASSIGTGSIGQPQHF. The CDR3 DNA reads TGTGCCAGTAGTATCGGGACAGGGAGCATCGGTCAGCCCCAGCATTTT.

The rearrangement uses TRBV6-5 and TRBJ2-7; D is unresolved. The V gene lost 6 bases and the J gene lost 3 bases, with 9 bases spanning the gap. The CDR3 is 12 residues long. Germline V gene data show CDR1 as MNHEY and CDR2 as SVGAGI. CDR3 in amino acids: CASREYGYEQYF. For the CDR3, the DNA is TGTGCCAGCAGGGAATACGGCTACGAGCAGTACTTC.

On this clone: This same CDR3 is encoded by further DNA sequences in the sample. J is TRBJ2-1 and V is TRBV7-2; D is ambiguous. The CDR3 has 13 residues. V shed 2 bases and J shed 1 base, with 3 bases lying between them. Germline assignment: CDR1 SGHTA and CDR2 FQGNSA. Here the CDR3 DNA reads TGTGCCAGCAGCTTAACTTCCTACAATGAGCAGTTCTTC. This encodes CASSLTSYNEQFF. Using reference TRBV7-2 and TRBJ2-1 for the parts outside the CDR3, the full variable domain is GAGVSQSPSNKVTEKGKDVELRCDPISGHTALYWYRQSLGQGLEFLIYFQGNSAPDKSGLPSDRFSAERTGGSVSTLTIQRTQQEDSAVYLCASSLTSYNEQFFGPGTRLTVL.

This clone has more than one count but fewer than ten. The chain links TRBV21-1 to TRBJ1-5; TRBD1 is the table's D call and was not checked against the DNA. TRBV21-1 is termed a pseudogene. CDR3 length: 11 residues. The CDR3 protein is CASSIGQPQHF. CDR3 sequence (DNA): TGTGCCAGCAGCATTGGCCAGCCCCAGCATTTT.

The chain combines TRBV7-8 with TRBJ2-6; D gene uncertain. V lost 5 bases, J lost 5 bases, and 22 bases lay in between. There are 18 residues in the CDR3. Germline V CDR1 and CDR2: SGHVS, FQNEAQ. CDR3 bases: TGTGCCAGCAGCAGCATTAGTTACCCACAAAGTCGGGCCAACGTCCTGACTTTC. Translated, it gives CASSSISYPQSRANVLTF.

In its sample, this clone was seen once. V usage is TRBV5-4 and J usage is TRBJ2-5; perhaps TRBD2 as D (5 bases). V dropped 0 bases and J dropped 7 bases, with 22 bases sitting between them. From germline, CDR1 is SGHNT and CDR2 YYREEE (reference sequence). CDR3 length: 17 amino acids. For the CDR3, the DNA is TGTGCCAGCAGCTTGGTATTAGTCGGAGGCCCGGCCTCGACCCAGTACTTC. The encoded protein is CASSLVLVGGPASTQYF.

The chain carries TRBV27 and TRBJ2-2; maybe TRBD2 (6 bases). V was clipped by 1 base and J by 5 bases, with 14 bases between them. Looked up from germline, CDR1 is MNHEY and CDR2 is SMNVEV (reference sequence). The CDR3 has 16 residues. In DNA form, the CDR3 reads TGTGCCAGCAGTTTATTGGCGGCGCGGGATACCGGGGAGCTGTTTTTT. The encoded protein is CASSLLAARDTGELFF.

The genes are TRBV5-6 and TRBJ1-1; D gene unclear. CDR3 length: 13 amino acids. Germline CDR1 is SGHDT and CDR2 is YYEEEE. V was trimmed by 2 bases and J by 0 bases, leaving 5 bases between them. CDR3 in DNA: TGTGCCAGCAGCTTAAATCTGAACACTGAAGCTTTCTTT. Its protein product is CASSLNLNTEAFF.

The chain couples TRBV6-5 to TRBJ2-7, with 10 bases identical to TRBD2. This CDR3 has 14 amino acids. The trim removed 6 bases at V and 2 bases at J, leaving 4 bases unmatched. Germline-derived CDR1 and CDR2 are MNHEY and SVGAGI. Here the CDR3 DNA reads TGTGCCAGCAGATCAGGACTAGCGGCCTACGAGCAGTACTTC. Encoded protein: CASRSGLAAYEQYF.

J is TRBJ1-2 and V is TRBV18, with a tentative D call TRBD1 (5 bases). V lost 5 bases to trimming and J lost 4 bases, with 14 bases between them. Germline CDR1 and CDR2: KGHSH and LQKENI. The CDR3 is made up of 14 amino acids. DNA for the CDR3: TGTGCCAGCTCAGCACGCAGGGACCGCTATGGCTACACCTTC. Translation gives CASSARRDRYGYTF. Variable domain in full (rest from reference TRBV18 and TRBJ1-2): NAGVMQNPRHLVRRRGQEARLRCSPMKGHSHVYWYRQLPEEGLKFMVYLQKENIIDESGMPKERFSAEFPKEGPSILRIQQVVRGDSAAYFCASSARRDRYGYTFGSGTRLTVV.

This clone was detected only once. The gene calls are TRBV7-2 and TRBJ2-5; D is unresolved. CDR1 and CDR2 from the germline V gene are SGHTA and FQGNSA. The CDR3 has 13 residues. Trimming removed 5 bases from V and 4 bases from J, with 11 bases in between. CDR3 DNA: TGTGCCAGCAGCCCCTTGTGGGGAGAGACCCAGTACTTC. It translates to CASSPLWGETQYF.

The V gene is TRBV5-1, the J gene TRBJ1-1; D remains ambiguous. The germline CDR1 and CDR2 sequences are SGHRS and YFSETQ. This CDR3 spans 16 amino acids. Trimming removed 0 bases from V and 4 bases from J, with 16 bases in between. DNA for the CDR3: TGCGCCAGCAGCTTGGCCGGTCAGACTGCGGGCACTGAAGCTTTCTTT. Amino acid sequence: CASSLAGQTAGTEAFF. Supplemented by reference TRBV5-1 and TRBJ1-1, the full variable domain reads KAGVTQTPRYLIKTRGQQVTLSCSPISGHRSVSWYQQTPGQGLQFLFEYFSETQRNKGNFPGRFSGRQFSNSRSEMNVSTLELGDSALYLCASSLAGQTAGTEAFFGQGTRLTVV.

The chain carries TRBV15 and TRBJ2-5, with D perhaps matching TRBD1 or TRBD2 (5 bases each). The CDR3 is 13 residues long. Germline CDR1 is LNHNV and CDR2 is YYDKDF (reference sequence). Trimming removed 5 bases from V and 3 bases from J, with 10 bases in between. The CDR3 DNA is TGTGCCACCAGCGGGGGACGGGAAGAGACCCAGTACTTC. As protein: CATSGGREETQYF.

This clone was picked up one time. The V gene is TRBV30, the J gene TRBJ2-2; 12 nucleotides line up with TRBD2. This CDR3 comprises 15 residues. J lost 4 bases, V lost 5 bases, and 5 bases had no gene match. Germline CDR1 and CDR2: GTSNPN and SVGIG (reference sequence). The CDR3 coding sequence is TGTGCCTGGGGAAGACTAGCGGGAGTCACCGGGGAGCTGTTTTTT. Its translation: CAWGRLAGVTGELFF.

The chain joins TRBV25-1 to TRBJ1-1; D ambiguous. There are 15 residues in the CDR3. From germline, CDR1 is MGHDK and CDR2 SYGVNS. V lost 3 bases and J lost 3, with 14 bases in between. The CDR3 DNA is TGTGCCAGCAGTGACTCCCGGACCGGGGACACTGAAGCTTTCTTT. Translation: CASSDSRTGDTEAFF.

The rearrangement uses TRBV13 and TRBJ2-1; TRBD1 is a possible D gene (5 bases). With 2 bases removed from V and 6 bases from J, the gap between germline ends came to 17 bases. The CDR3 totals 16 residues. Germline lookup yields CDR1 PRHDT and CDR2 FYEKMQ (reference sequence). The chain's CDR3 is CASSLRGGGASNEQFF. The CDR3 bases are TGTGCCAGCAGCTTAAGGGGCGGCGGAGCCTCCAATGAGCAGTTCTTC.

The CDR3 sequence is CASSGRDRDYNEQFF. The CDR3 nucleotides are TGTGCCAGCAGTGGCCGGGACCGAGATTACAATGAGCAGTTCTTC. The J gene is TRBJ2-1, the V gene TRBV2, with D perhaps matching TRBD1 or TRBD2 (5 bases each). The V and J ends lost 4 bases and 4 bases respectively, with 14 bases between them. The CDR3 consists of 15 residues. Germline V gives CDR1 SNHLY, CDR2 FYNNEI.

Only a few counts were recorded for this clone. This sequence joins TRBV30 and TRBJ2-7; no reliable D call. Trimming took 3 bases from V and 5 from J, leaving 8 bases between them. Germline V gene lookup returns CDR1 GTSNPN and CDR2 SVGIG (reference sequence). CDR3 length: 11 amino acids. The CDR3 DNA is TGTGCCTGGAGCCTCGTGGACGAGCAGTACTTC. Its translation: CAWSLVDEQYF.

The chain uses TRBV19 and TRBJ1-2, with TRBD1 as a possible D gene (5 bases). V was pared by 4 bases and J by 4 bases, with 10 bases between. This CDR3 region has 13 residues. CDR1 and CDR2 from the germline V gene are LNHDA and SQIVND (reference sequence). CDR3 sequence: CASSKRGSYGYTF. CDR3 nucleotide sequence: TGTGCCAGTAGTAAGAGGGGTAGCTATGGCTACACCTTC.

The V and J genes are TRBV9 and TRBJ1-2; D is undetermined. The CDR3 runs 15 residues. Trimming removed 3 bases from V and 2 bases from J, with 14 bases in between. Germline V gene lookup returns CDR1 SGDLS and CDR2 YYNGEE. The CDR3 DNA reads TGTGCCAGCAGCGGGGCTCCGACGGGCAACTATGGCTACACCTTC. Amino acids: CASSGAPTGNYGYTF.

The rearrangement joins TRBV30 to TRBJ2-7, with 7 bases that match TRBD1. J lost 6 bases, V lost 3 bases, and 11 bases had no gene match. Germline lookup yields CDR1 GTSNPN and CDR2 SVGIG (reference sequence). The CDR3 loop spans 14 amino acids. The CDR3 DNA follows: TGTGCCTGGAGCTATTTGCGACAGGGCGGCGAGCAGTACTTC. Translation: CAWSYLRQGGEQYF.

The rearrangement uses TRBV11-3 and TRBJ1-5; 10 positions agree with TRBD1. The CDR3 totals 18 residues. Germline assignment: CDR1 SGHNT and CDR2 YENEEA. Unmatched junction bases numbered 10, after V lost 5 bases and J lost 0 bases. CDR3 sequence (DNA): TGTGCCAGCAGCGGACGGGACAGGGGCGAAGATAGCAATCAGCCCCAGCATTTT. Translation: CASSGRDRGEDSNQPQHF.

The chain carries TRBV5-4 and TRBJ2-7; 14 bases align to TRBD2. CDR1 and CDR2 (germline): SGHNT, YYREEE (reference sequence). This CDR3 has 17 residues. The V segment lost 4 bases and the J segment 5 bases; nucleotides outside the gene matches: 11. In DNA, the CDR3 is TGTGCCAGCAGCCGATCCGGGACTAGCGGGAGATCACACGAGCAGTACTTC. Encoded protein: CASSRSGTSGRSHEQYF.

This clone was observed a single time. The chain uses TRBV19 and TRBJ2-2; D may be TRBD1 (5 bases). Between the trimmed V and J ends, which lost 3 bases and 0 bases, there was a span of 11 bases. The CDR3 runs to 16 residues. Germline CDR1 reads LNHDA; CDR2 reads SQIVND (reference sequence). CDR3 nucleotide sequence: TGTGCCAGTAGTATTTCGAGCAGGGCGAACACCGGGGAGCTGTTTTTT. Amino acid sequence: CASSISSRANTGELFF.

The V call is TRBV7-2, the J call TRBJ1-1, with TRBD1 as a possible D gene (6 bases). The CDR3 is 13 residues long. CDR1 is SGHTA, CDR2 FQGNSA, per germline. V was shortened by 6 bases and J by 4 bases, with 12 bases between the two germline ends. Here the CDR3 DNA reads TGTGCCAGCAGGTTAACAGGGTTCACTGAAGCTTTCTTT. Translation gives CASRLTGFTEAFF.

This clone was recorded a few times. This chain's CDR3 is CASSGRFAGGVYEQYF. DNA for the CDR3: TGTGCCTCCTCGGGCCGGTTTGCGGGCGGTGTCTACGAGCAGTACTTC. The rearrangement joins TRBV30 to TRBJ2-7, with a possible D match to TRBD2 (5 bases). V was pared by 7 bases and J by 3 bases, with 25 bases between. Looked up from germline, CDR1 is GTSNPN and CDR2 is SVGIG (reference sequence). CDR3 length: 16 residues. The variable domain in full, completed from reference TRBV30 and TRBJ2-7, reads SQTIHQWPATLVQPVGSPLSLECTVEGTSNPNLYWYRQAAGRGLQLLFYSVGIGQISSEVPQNLSASRPQDRQFILSSKKLLLSDSGFYLCASSGRFAGGVYEQYFGPGTRLTVT.

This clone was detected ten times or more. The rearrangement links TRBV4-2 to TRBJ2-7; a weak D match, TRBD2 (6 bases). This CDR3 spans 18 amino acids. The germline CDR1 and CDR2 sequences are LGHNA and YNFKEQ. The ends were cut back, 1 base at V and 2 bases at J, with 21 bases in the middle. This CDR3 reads CASSQAWRGTVGTYEQYF. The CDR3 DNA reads TGTGCCAGCAGCCAAGCTTGGCGCGGGACTGTTGGGACCTACGAGCAGTACTTC.